One sample yielded the 29 T cell receptor beta chains listed below, sequenced in a study of blood T cell repertoires in COVID-19. TCRdb keeps only in-frame clones here, not all; method: immunoSEQ multiplex PCR. The data show 140,000 or so clones, roughly 80% seen once. Sequences were obtained from PBMCs or T cells enriched from blood (not recorded which). Receptors originate from a woman aged 18-35 years who had been exposed to COVID-19.

The chain is built from TRBV25-1 and TRBJ2-1; 11 nucleotides align to TRBD2. The V gene end was trimmed by 4 bases and the J gene end by 4 bases; junction bases not matched to a gene: 6. Germline values: CDR1 MGHDK, CDR2 SYGVNS. The CDR3 length is 16 residues. The CDR3 here is CASSGPGLAEYNEQFF. CDR3 DNA sequence: TGTGCCAGCAGTGGACCGGGACTAGCGGAATACAATGAGCAGTTCTTC.

This clone was seen at least ten times. This rearrangement joins TRBV29-1 to TRBJ2-7; D is perhaps TRBD2 (6 bases). Deletions cut 4 bases from V and 2 bases from J, with 9 bases between. CDR1 is SQVTM, CDR2 ANQGSEA, per germline. CDR3 length: 12 amino acids. The CDR3 coding sequence is TGCAGCGTTGTTGGGGGGACCTACGAGCAGTACTTC. It encodes CSVVGGTYEQYF.

This clone has a handful of counts. The chain employs TRBV6-6 and TRBJ2-7; perhaps TRBD2 as D (6 bases). CDR3 length equals 13 residues. The germline V gene encodes CDR1 MNHNY and CDR2 SVGAGI (reference sequence). The V end lost 2 bases, the J end lost 6 bases, and 11 bases lay between the germline ends. The CDR3 DNA sequence: TGTGCCAGCAGTTACGATGGGACTCCCGAGCAGTACTTC. Translation gives CASSYDGTPEQYF.

This chain uses TRBV23-1 with TRBJ1-5; D gene uncertain. TRBV23-1 is designated an ORF whose function remains uncertain. CDR3 length: 14 residues. V was pared by 3 bases and J by 6 bases, with 12 bases between. The CDR3 DNA reads as TGCGCCAGCAGTCACAAACTCGGGAGTCAGCCCCAGCATTTT. It yields the protein CASSHKLGSQPQHF.

The chain is built from TRBV19 and TRBJ1-5; 9 nucleotides match TRBD1. Losses at the gene ends were 5 bases for V and 4 bases for J; bases not matched to a gene: 3. The V gene's germline CDR1 is LNHDA and CDR2 SQIVND (reference sequence). The CDR3 totals 14 residues. The CDR3 DNA follows: TGTGCCAGTAGTGGGACAGGGCTAAATCAGCCCCAGCATTTT. Residues: CASSGTGLNQPQHF. The full variable domain, its missing parts supplied by reference TRBV19 and TRBJ1-5, is DGGITQSPKYLFRKEGQNVTLSCEQNLNHDAMYWYRQDPGQGLRLIYYSQIVNDFQKGDIAEGYSVSREKKESFPLTVTSAQKNPTAFYLCASSGTGLNQPQHFGDGTRLSIL.

The J gene is TRBJ2-1, the V gene TRBV25-1; D gene unclear. V shed 5 bases and J shed 4 bases, with 15 bases lying between them. Germline values: CDR1 MGHDK, CDR2 SYGVNS. The length of the CDR3 is 15 residues. As DNA, the CDR3 is TGTGCCAGCAGTTCCTGGGTAGCAGCGTACAATGAGCAGTTCTTC. Its protein is CASSSWVAAYNEQFF.

The CDR3 nucleotides read TGTGCCAGCAGCCCGGGGGTAGCGGGGACGTTTGCACGAGAGTTCTTC. As protein: CASSPGVAGTFAREFF. The chain recombines TRBV3-1 (or the pseudogene TRBV3-2) with TRBJ2-1, with 8 bases that match TRBD2. Germline V lookup: CDR1 LGHDT, CDR2 YNNKEL (reference sequence). The J segment lost 14 bases and the V segment lost 4 bases, leaving 19 bases of the junction unmatched. This CDR3 is 16 amino acids long.

The chain recombines TRBV7-3 with TRBJ1-2, with a tentative D call TRBD1 (5 bases). From germline, CDR1 is SGHTA and CDR2 FQGTGA. The CDR3 is 14 amino acids. The V and J ends lost 0 bases and 6 bases respectively, with 11 bases between them. In DNA, the CDR3 is TGTGCCAGCAGCTTAACAAGGGCAGGGCATGGCTACACCTTC. It translates to CASSLTRAGHGYTF.

V gene TRBV6-2 or TRBV6-3 combines with J gene TRBJ2-3; 11 nucleotides line up with TRBD1. The J segment lost 4 bases and the V segment lost 5 bases, leaving 2 bases of the junction unmatched. The CDR3 runs 14 residues. Per the germline V gene, CDR1 is MNHEY and CDR2 is SVGEGT. The CDR3 DNA is TGTGCCAGCAGTGGGGACAGGGGGGCAGATACGCAGTATTTT. It yields the protein CASSGDRGADTQYF.

The genes are TRBV11-3 and TRBJ2-1; 7 nucleotides match TRBD2. This CDR3 comprises 18 residues. Trimming cost V 5 bases and J 4 bases; bases outside gene matches: 17. Germline CDR1 SGHNT, CDR2 YENEEA. Here the CDR3 reads CASSPRAGAGADYNEQFF. DNA of the CDR3: TGTGCCAGCAGCCCTAGAGCTGGTGCGGGAGCAGATTACAATGAGCAGTTCTTC.

This clone was counted a few times. This sequence joins TRBV12-5 and TRBJ2-3; TRBD2 matches 14 bases. Germline V gene data show CDR1 as LGHNT and CDR2 as FRNRAP. The CDR3 contains 17 residues. J lost 2 bases, V lost 1 base, and 2 bases had no gene match. The chain's CDR3 is CASGLGTSGRPTDTQYF. The DNA for the CDR3 is TGTGCTAGTGGTTTGGGGACTAGCGGGAGGCCCACAGATACGCAGTATTTT.

The rearrangement uses TRBV12-5 and TRBJ2-1, with a tentative D call TRBD1 (5 bases). V lost 5 bases, J lost 10 bases, and 21 bases lay in between. CDR3 length: 15 residues. Germline-derived CDR1 and CDR2 are LGHNT and FRNRAP. The CDR3: CASGAPKGMQSEQFF. Here the CDR3 DNA reads TGTGCTAGTGGTGCTCCTAAGGGGATGCAATCAGAGCAGTTCTTC.

The DNA of the CDR3 is TGTGCCAGCAGTTACTCGGTAGATACTGAAGCTTTCTTT. Its protein is CASSYSVDTEAFF. The rearrangement joins TRBV6-5 to TRBJ1-1; D remains ambiguous. The germline CDR1 and CDR2 sequences are MNHEY and SVGAGI. CDR3 size: 13 residues. The V and J ends lost 0 bases and 5 bases respectively, with 7 bases between them.

This clone was counted between two and nine times. J is TRBJ1-1 and V is TRBV12-2. TRBV12-2 is given as a pseudogene. The CDR3 is 15 amino acids. The CDR3 is CASRFPGPGVTEAFF. CDR3 coding DNA: TGTGCAAGTCGCTTTCCAGGGCCGGGGGTCACTGAAGCTTTCTTT.

The V call is TRBV28, the J call TRBJ1-5; 8 nucleotides align to TRBD1. Germline lookup yields CDR1 MDHEN and CDR2 SYDVKM. The CDR3 sequence is 13 residues long. V shed 6 bases and J 4 bases; nucleotides not matched to a gene: 2. The CDR3 DNA reads as TGTGCCAGCAGGGGACAGGAGAATCAGCCCCAGCATTTT. Amino acid sequence: CASRGQENQPQHF. The whole variable domain, remainder taken from reference TRBV28 and TRBJ1-5, is DVKVTQSSRYLVKRTGEKVFLECVQDMDHENMFWYRQDPGLGLRLIYFSYDVKMKEKGDIPEGYSVSREKKERFSLILESASTNQTSMYLCASRGQENQPQHFGDGTRLSIL.

The chain joins TRBV19 to TRBJ2-7; 8 bases are shared with TRBD1. The V and J ends lost 8 bases and 2 bases, in that order; junction bases with no gene match: 2. Germline V gene data show CDR1 as LNHDA and CDR2 as SQIVND (reference sequence). CDR3 size: 12 residues. The chain's CDR3 is CASQQGAYEQYF. The CDR3 DNA reads as TGTGCCAGTCAACAGGGGGCCTACGAGCAGTACTTC.

The CDR3 loop reads CASSTTSTNTGELFF. Here the CDR3 DNA reads TGTGCCAGTAGTACCACATCGACAAACACCGGGGAGCTGTTTTTT. V gene TRBV19 combines with J gene TRBJ2-2; D unresolved. V lost 4 bases to trimming and J lost 2 bases, with 11 bases between them. The germline CDR1 and CDR2 sequences are LNHDA and SQIVND (reference sequence). CDR3 size: 15 residues.

This chain connects TRBV3-1 (or the pseudogene TRBV3-2) to TRBJ1-6, with D hard to call. The V gene's germline CDR1 is LGHDT and CDR2 YNNKEL (reference sequence). Trimming took 1 base from V and 9 from J, leaving 16 bases between them. The CDR3 has 16 amino acids. Here the CDR3 reads CASSQVLSALSSPLHF. CDR3 DNA: TGTGCCAGCAGCCAAGTCCTGTCTGCTCTCAGTTCACCCCTCCACTTT.

The gene calls are TRBV20-1 and TRBJ2-4; D call uncertain. V was pared by 3 bases and J by 2 bases, with 17 bases between. The length of the CDR3 is 16 residues. Germline assignment: CDR1 DFQATT and CDR2 SNEGSKA (reference sequence). CDR3 residues: CSASGPLGETKNIQYF. The DNA for the CDR3 is TGCAGTGCTAGTGGGCCCCTAGGTGAGACCAAAAACATTCAGTACTTC.

This rearrangement joins TRBV7-6 to TRBJ2-5; maybe TRBD2 (6 bases). V was cut by 4 bases and J by 5 bases, with 20 bases left in between. From germline, CDR1 is SGHVS and CDR2 FNYEAQ. The CDR3 runs to 16 residues. For the CDR3, the DNA is TGTGCCAGCAGCTCAGCCCTGACTAGGGATGGTGAGACCCAGTACTTC. This codes for CASSSALTRDGETQYF.

V and J are TRBV6-2 or TRBV6-3 and TRBJ1-5; D is uncertain. The CDR3 covers 15 residues. Germline CDR1 is MNHEY and CDR2 is SVGEGT. V dropped 4 bases and J dropped 1 base, with 11 bases sitting between them. The CDR3 spells CASSLARGSNQPQHF. The CDR3 nucleotides are TGTGCCAGCAGTTTAGCCCGGGGAAGCAATCAGCCCCAGCATTTT.

The chain couples TRBV7-2 to TRBJ2-5, with a weak D call TRBD2 (5 bases). Germline V gene lookup returns CDR1 SGHTA and CDR2 FQGNSA. Trimming stripped 2 bases from V and 5 bases from J, with 9 bases between. CDR3 length: 13 residues. CDR3 in DNA: TGTGCCAGCAGCTTACGAGGGCAGGAGACCCAGTACTTC. This sequence encodes CASSLRGQETQYF.

V is TRBV14 and J is TRBJ2-5; 7 bases fit TRBD1. The germline gives CDR1 SGHDN, CDR2 FVKESK. Trimming took 5 bases from V and 0 from J; bases not matched to a gene: 6. The CDR3 loop spans 15 amino acids. The CDR3 sequence is CASSGDRAYQETQYF. The DNA of the CDR3 is TGTGCCAGCAGCGGAGACAGGGCGTACCAAGAGACCCAGTACTTC. The entire variable domain, with the rest obtained from reference TRBV14 and TRBJ2-5, is as follows: EAGVTQFPSHSVIEKGQTVTLRCDPISGHDNLYWYRRVMGKEIKFLLHFVKESKQDESGMPNNRFLAERTGGTYSTLKVQPAELEDSGVYFCASSGDRAYQETQYFGPGTRLLVL.

The chain links TRBV3-1 (or the pseudogene TRBV3-2) to TRBJ1-3; 9 bases are shared with TRBD1. V shed 1 base and J 1 base; nucleotides not matched to a gene: 2. The CDR3 totals 16 residues. Germline V gene sequence: CDR1 LGHDT, CDR2 YNNKEL (reference sequence). CDR3 protein: CASSQAGTGSGNTIYF. In nucleotides, the CDR3 is TGTGCCAGCAGCCAAGCCGGGACAGGGTCTGGAAACACCATATATTTT.

The V call is TRBV27, the J call TRBJ2-1; tentative D call: TRBD1 (6 bases). Germline CDR1 is MNHEY and CDR2 is SMNVEV (reference sequence). The CDR3 loop spans 15 amino acids. Trimming took 1 base from V and 4 from J, leaving 11 bases between them. CDR3 coding DNA: TGTGCCAGCAGTTTATTAGGGGGAAAGTACAATGAGCAGTTCTTC. It yields the protein CASSLLGGKYNEQFF.

This clone was seen only once. The J gene is TRBJ1-2, the V gene TRBV4-3; no clear D gene. The CDR3 length is 19 residues. The V end lost 0 bases, the J end lost 4 bases, and 24 bases lay between the germline ends. Germline CDR1 is LGHNA and CDR2 is YSLEER. The CDR3 reads CASSQEGRHQELSSYGYTF. Here the CDR3 DNA reads TGCGCCAGCAGCCAAGAAGGTCGGCATCAAGAACTAAGTAGCTATGGCTACACCTTC.

The rearrangement joins TRBV6-2 or TRBV6-3 to TRBJ1-2, with unresolved D. The CDR3 is 12 amino acids. Trimming cost V 0 bases and J 8 bases, with 7 bases left between them. Germline loops: CDR1 MNHEY, CDR2 SVGEGT. The CDR3 loop is CASSYSRGGYTF. The CDR3, as DNA: TGTGCCAGCAGTTACTCTCGAGGGGGCTACACCTTC.

The rearrangement links TRBV5-4 to TRBJ1-1, with D unclear. Germline CDR1 and CDR2: SGHNT and YYREEE (reference sequence). The CDR3 has 15 amino acids. Trimming shortened V by 0 bases and J by 4 bases, and 13 bases separated the two germline ends. Written as DNA, the CDR3 is TGTGCCAGCAGCTTGGGTTCATACCGGGGCACTGAAGCTTTCTTT. This translates into CASSLGSYRGTEAFF.

This clone was seen only once. V usage is TRBV24-1 and J usage is TRBJ2-1; 9 bases are shared with TRBD1. In germline, CDR1 is KGHDR, CDR2 SFDVKD. The V segment lost 5 bases and the J segment 7 bases; nucleotides outside the gene matches: 14. This CDR3 contains 17 residues. The CDR3 DNA reads TGTGCCACCAGTGGGACCCCGGGACAGGGTTTCCCTAATGAGCAGTTCTTC. Its protein is CATSGTPGQGFPNEQFF.